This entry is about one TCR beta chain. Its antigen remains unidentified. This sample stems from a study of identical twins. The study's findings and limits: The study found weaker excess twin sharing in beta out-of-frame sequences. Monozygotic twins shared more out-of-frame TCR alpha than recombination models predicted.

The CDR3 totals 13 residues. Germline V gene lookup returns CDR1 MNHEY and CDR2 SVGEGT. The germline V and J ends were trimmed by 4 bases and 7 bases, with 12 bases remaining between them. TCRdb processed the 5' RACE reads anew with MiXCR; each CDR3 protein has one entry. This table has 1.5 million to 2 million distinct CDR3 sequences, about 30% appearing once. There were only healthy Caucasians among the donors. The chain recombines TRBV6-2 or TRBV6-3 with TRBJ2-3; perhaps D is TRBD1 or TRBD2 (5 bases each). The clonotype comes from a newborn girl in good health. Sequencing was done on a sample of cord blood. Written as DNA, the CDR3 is TGTGCCAGCAGTTCTGGGGGTACCCATACGCAGTATTTT. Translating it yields CASSSGGTHTQYF.